This T cell receptor (beta chain) came from a study of blood T cell repertoires in COVID-19. About the study: Samples taken during acute and convalescent COVID-19 were collected in the United States, Italy and Spain. In each case, the material was cDNA or gDNA derived from T cells, B-cell-depleted T cells, or PBMCs.

In the authors' methods: Quantification of nucleated cells was approximated via reference gene primer amplification. TCRdb's copy holds only in-frame clones and misses some; the assay was immunoSEQ multiplex PCR. Clone size and V and J calls were adopted from that table, with D and trimming inferred from the DNA. The profile covers fewer than 300,000 clones, with almost 85% appearing a single time and around 5.5% taken by the ten largest. Germline CDR1 reads SGHNT; CDR2 reads YENEEA. The junction had 10 bases not matched to a gene; V was cut back by 5 bases and J by 3 bases. The CDR3 runs to 16 residues.

The gene calls are TRBV11-3 and TRBJ1-3; 7 bases map to TRBD1. The source of this sequence is a man aged 45 to 65 with active or convalescent COVID-19. The sample was peripheral blood. The CDR3 DNA reads TGTGCCAGCAGCCAGACCTACGGACAGGTTGGAAACACCATATATTTT. This codes for CASSQTYGQVGNTIYF. The whole variable domain, remainder taken from reference TRBV11-3 and TRBJ1-3, is EAGVVQSPRYKIIEKKQPVAFWCNPISGHNTLYWYLQNLGQGPELLIRYENEEAVDDSQLPKDRFSAERLKGVDSTLKIQPAELGDSAVYLCASSQTYGQVGNTIYFGEGSWLTVV.